The 2 T cell receptor beta chains below were found in one sample sequenced in a study of beta chain features in type 1 diabetes. Every bit of the isolated RNA underwent reverse transcription, so sequencing read expressed TCRB transcripts. The protocol was immunoSEQ multiplex PCR, while the TCRdb copy is restricted to in-frame clones and leaves out a portion. In the table there are almost 350,000 clones, 9.3% of which are singletons. Antigen specificity for these receptors is unknown. Whole-study findings and limits: Type 1 diabetes patients showed a moderate but significant shortening of TCRB CDR3s in all four CD4+ subsets.

Specimen: central memory CD4+ T cells from blood. These TCRs come from a man under 40 with type 1 diabetes.

Concerning this clone: Other DNA sequences within the sample encode an identical CDR3. J is TRBJ2-2 and V is TRBV27, with D hard to call. Germline CDR1 is MNHEY and CDR2 is SMNVEV (reference sequence). V was clipped by 4 bases and J by 1 base, with 10 bases between them. The CDR3 is 15 amino acids. CDR3 amino acids: CASSSWTENTGELFF. CDR3 sequence (DNA): TGTGCCAGCAGTTCTTGGACCGAGAACACCGGGGAGCTGTTTTTT.

There are many counts of this clone. The chain carries TRBV7-2 and TRBJ1-4, with a weak D call TRBD1 (6 bases). The CDR3 has 15 amino acids. Germline V lookup: CDR1 SGHTA, CDR2 FQGNSA. Trimming pared 0 bases from V and 4 bases from J, leaving 9 bases between. CDR3 loop: CASSLAGTNNEKLFF. Written as DNA, the CDR3 is TGTGCCAGCAGCTTAGCCGGGACAAATAATGAAAAACTGTTTTTT.